The next 26 T cell receptor beta chains were all read from a single sample in a study of Graves' ophthalmopathy and Graves' hyperthyroidism. The sequenced template was RNA, covering the TCR beta CDR3 region. An initial RT-PCR round employing HTBI primers preceded a second-round multiplex PCR. Each CDR3 protein is one row after TCRdb ran MiXCR on the multiplex PCR reads. The profile shows about half a million distinct CDR3 sequences, approximately 14% of them singletons. Sequences were obtained from blood. The origin of the receptors is a woman in her twenties or thirties with Graves' ophthalmopathy.

As regards this clonotype: A much larger clone is a single base away; this may be a read error. The conserved phenylalanine or tryptophan is not found at the CDR3 terminus, so this likely reflects a read error. The rearrangement links TRBV6-1 to TRBJ1-2, with unresolved D. Germline V gives CDR1 MNHNS, CDR2 SASEGT. The CDR3 has 15 residues. V was trimmed by 5 bases and J by 4 bases, leaving 17 bases between them. The CDR3 nucleotides read TGTGCCAGCAGTCGGGATTACAGAAGCCCCTATGGCTACACCGTC. Its protein product is CASSRDYRSPYGYTV.

The table lists this clonotype with many counts. The CDR3 region has the DNA TGTGCCAGCAGTTCGGTATCCGGGACAGGTGGACTGGCTTTCTTT. Its translation is CASSSVSGTGGLAFF. The chain has TRBV12-3 or TRBV12-4 and TRBJ1-1; the match to TRBD1 covers 8 bases. With V trimmed by 4 bases and J by 11 bases, 15 bases remained unmatched. The CDR3 is 15 amino acids.

Ten or more counts support this clonotype. The chain couples TRBV28 to TRBJ1-1, with 9 bases that match TRBD1. This CDR3 comprises 14 residues. The trim removed 5 bases at V and 4 bases at J, leaving 5 bases unmatched. CDR1 and CDR2 (germline): MDHEN, SYDVKM. DNA of the CDR3: TGTGCCAGCAGTGCACAGGGGGCGACCACTGAAGCTTTCTTT. This gives the protein CASSAQGATTEAFF.

Many counts were recorded for this clonotype. The rearrangement links TRBV6-2 or TRBV6-3 to TRBJ2-5, with D unclear. The CDR3 is 14 residues long. V was clipped by 4 bases and J by 5 bases, with 14 bases between them. CDR1 and CDR2 (germline): MNHEY, SVGEGT. The CDR3, as DNA: TGTGCCAGCAGTTCGTTATGGGGATATGAGACCCAGTACTTC. Protein product: CASSSLWGYETQYF.

This clonotype was counted ten times or more. V is TRBV30 and J is TRBJ1-1; 9 bases match TRBD1. Germline CDR1 is GTSNPN and CDR2 is SVGIG (reference sequence). The CDR3 is 16 residues long. Trimming at V came to 2 bases and at J to 4 bases, leaving 11 bases not matched to a gene. The CDR3 protein is CAWSLTGTGSGTEAFF. The DNA of the CDR3 is TGTGCCTGGAGTCTCACCGGGACAGGGTCCGGCACTGAAGCTTTCTTT.

The chain has TRBV3-1 and TRBJ2-7, with D perhaps given as TRBD1 or TRBD2 (6 bases each). CDR1 is LGHDT, CDR2 YNNKEL, per germline (reference sequence). The CDR3 is 15 amino acids. Trimming stripped 1 base from V and 0 bases from J, with 10 bases between. Here the CDR3 reads CASSQGWGASYEQYF. CDR3 nucleotide sequence: TGTGCCAGCAGCCAAGGTTGGGGGGCCTCCTACGAGCAGTACTTC.

This clonotype was seen repeatedly, ten times or more. The chain uses TRBV6-5 and TRBJ1-2; D not resolved. CDR1 MNHEY and CDR2 SVGAGI come from the germline V gene. CDR3 size: 13 residues. V dropped 1 base and J dropped 7 bases, with 10 bases sitting between them. The CDR3 is CASSYYPGFGYTF. The CDR3 region has the DNA TGTGCCAGCAGTTACTATCCCGGATTTGGCTACACCTTC.

This clonotype was counted at least ten times. The V and J genes are TRBV11-1 and TRBJ2-5, with a weak D call TRBD2 (6 bases). The germline V gene encodes CDR1 SGHAT and CDR2 FQDESV (reference sequence). Trimming cost V 3 bases and J 4 bases, with 15 bases left between them. This CDR3 comprises 15 residues. CDR3 DNA: TGTGCCAGCAGCTTCGGGACTCACAGCGGAGAGACCCAGTACTTC. Its protein is CASSFGTHSGETQYF.

There are many counts of this clonotype. The chain combines TRBV7-8 with TRBJ2-4; D is unresolved. V was clipped by 1 base and J by 8 bases, with 12 bases between them. Germline-derived CDR1 and CDR2 are SGHVS and FQNEAQ. The CDR3 sequence is 14 residues long. CDR3 amino acids: CASSLDRTSDIQYF. The DNA of the CDR3 is TGTGCCAGCAGCTTAGATAGAACTTCAGACATTCAGTACTTC.

The table lists this clonotype with many counts. V is TRBV6-1 and J is TRBJ2-5, with D perhaps TRBD1 (6 bases). The CDR3 consists of 14 residues. Germline CDR1 and CDR2: MNHNS and SASEGT. Trimming left V 7 bases short and J 2 bases short, with 14 bases between. The CDR3 loop is CASTATGLQETQYF. Written as DNA, the CDR3 is TGTGCCAGCACCGCTACAGGGCTACAAGAGACCCAGTACTTC.

The V call is TRBV12-5, the J call TRBJ1-1; a possible D gene is TRBD1 (5 bases). V lost 6 bases and J 1 base, leaving 12 bases between the germline ends. The CDR3 has 14 amino acids. The germline CDR1 and CDR2 sequences are LGHNT and FRNRAP. The CDR3, as DNA: TGTGCTAGTGGACAGGACTGGGGGAACACTGAAGCTTTCTTT. As protein: CASGQDWGNTEAFF.

In this sample, this clonotype turned up many times. The J gene is TRBJ1-2, the V gene TRBV7-9, with 7 bases matching TRBD1. The trim removed 5 bases at V and 2 bases at J, leaving 8 bases unmatched. The germline gives CDR1 SEHNR, CDR2 FQNEAQ (reference sequence). CDR3 size: 15 residues. The DNA of the CDR3 is TGTGCCAGCAGCCCTAGGGGGGGACAGAACTATGGCTACACCTTC. This codes for CASSPRGGQNYGYTF.

This clonotype was counted at least ten times. This rearrangement joins TRBV15 to TRBJ2-7; 8 bases map to TRBD1. The CDR3 extends over 14 amino acids. Germline lookup yields CDR1 LNHNV and CDR2 YYDKDF (reference sequence). The J segment lost 5 bases and the V segment lost 5 bases, leaving 8 bases of the junction unmatched. The CDR3 DNA reads TGTGCCACCAGCTTGGACAGGGTGCATGACGAGCAGTACTTC. Protein: CATSLDRVHDEQYF.

This clonotype was counted a few times. The chain has TRBV20-1 and TRBJ1-5; D not resolved. The CDR3 sequence is 12 residues long. CDR1 DFQATT and CDR2 SNEGSKA come from the germline V gene (reference sequence). The germline V and J ends were trimmed by 5 bases and 5 bases, with 10 bases remaining between them. CDR3 in DNA: TGCAGTGCTCCCCAAGGGCATCAGCCCCAGCATTTT. Its protein is CSAPQGHQPQHF.

This clonotype was observed at least ten times. The V call is TRBV19, the J call TRBJ2-7; D might be TRBD2 (5 bases). CDR3 size: 14 residues. Trimming removed 0 bases from V and 6 bases from J, with 12 bases in between. CDR1 is LNHDA, CDR2 SQIVND, per germline (reference sequence). As DNA, the CDR3 is TGTGCCAGTAGTATAGATCTGGGGAGCGCCGAGCAGTACTTC. This translates into CASSIDLGSAEQYF.

This clonotype was recorded at least ten times. The chain couples TRBV9 to TRBJ2-4; unclear D gene. CDR1 SGDLS and CDR2 YYNGEE come from the germline V gene. There are 14 residues in the CDR3. V shed 3 bases and J shed 0 bases, with 7 bases lying between them. The CDR3 DNA reads as TGTGCCAGCAGCGACGGGTTAGCCAAAAACATTCAGTACTTC. This encodes CASSDGLAKNIQYF.

The J gene is TRBJ2-7, the V gene TRBV15, with 10 bases that match TRBD1. Germline loops: CDR1 LNHNV, CDR2 YYDKDF (reference sequence). Unmatched junction bases numbered 14, after V lost 3 bases and J lost 6 bases. This CDR3 spans 17 amino acids. The CDR3 sequence: CATSRKTGTGAPAEQYF. CDR3 in DNA: TGTGCCACCAGCAGGAAAACCGGGACAGGGGCCCCTGCCGAGCAGTACTTC. Full variable domain (rest looked up from reference TRBV15 and TRBJ2-7): DAMVIQNPRYQVTQFGKPVTLSCSQTLNHNVMYWYQQKSSQAPKLLFHYYDKDFNNEADTPDNFQSRRPNTSFCFLDIRSPGLGDTAMYLCATSRKTGTGAPAEQYFGPGTRLTVT.

In the case of this clonotype: A much larger clone lies one base from this, so it may be a read error. This rearrangement joins TRBV28 to TRBJ1-6, with D tentatively TRBD1 (6 bases). The CDR3 consists of 14 residues. Germline values: CDR1 MDHEN, CDR2 SYDVKM. Here the CDR3 DNA reads TGTGCCAGCAGGAAAGGGGGTCAAGGGTCACACCTCCACTTT. It codes for CASRKGGQGSHLHF.

There are a few counts of this clonotype. V is TRBV5-6 and J is TRBJ2-5; perhaps TRBD1 as D (5 bases). The CDR3 is 15 residues long. Germline CDR1 is SGHDT and CDR2 is YYEEEE. V gave up 3 bases and J gave up 4 bases, with 16 bases separating them. CDR3 DNA: TGTGCCAGCAGCTCAGGGCCTACCCCCAGAGAGACCCAGTACTTC. Its protein is CASSSGPTPRETQYF.

This clonotype was seen at least ten times. The V and J genes are TRBV20-1 and TRBJ2-7; 8 bases line up with TRBD1. Germline lookup yields CDR1 DFQATT and CDR2 SNEGSKA (reference sequence). V shed 0 bases and J 3 bases; nucleotides not matched to a gene: 7. This CDR3 has 15 amino acids. CDR3 amino acids: CSARDRQGILYEQYF. CDR3 nucleotides: TGCAGTGCTAGAGACCGACAGGGGATCCTCTACGAGCAGTACTTC.

This clonotype was seen only a few times. The chain has TRBV29-1 and TRBJ1-5, with D maybe TRBD1 (5 bases). Looked up from germline, CDR1 is SQVTM and CDR2 is ANQGSEA. The CDR3 is 11 residues long. V shed 7 bases and J shed 4 bases, with 8 bases lying between them. The CDR3 DNA sequence: TGCAGCGCCCGGGGGAATCAGCCCCAGCATTTT. Amino acids: CSARGNQPQHF.

At least ten counts were recorded for this clonotype. This chain connects TRBV6-1 to TRBJ2-5; D unresolved. The CDR3 has 13 amino acids. Germline V lookup: CDR1 MNHNS, CDR2 SASEGT. The V end lost 3 bases, the J end lost 1 base, and 6 bases lay between the germline ends. CDR3 bases: TGTGCCAGCAGTGAGTGGGGCCAAGAGACCCAGTACTTC. Amino acid sequence: CASSEWGQETQYF.

The V and J genes are TRBV28 and TRBJ2-4; 9 bases are a match to TRBD2. This CDR3 spans 17 amino acids. The junction had 13 bases not matched to a gene; V was cut back by 6 bases and J by 4 bases. The germline gives CDR1 MDHEN, CDR2 SYDVKM. CDR3 amino acids: CASSPRSLAGKKNIQYF. The DNA of the CDR3 is TGTGCCAGCAGCCCCCGCTCACTAGCGGGTAAAAAAAACATTCAGTACTTC.

About this clonotype: It may be a read error: a sequence one base away is much more abundant. The chain combines TRBV7-2 with TRBJ2-2; 9 bases match TRBD1. Germline V gene data show CDR1 as SGHTA and CDR2 as FQGNSA. The CDR3 sequence is 15 residues long. The CDR3 loop is CASSLDRGEIGELLF. The CDR3 DNA reads as TGTGCCAGCAGCCTGGACAGGGGCGAGATCGGGGAGCTGCTTTTT.

This clonotype has at least ten counts. The DNA of the CDR3 is TGTGCCAGCAGTTTAACAGGGGGCAGTTCTCCCCAGCATTTT. It translates to CASSLTGGSSPQHF. This chain uses TRBV27 with TRBJ1-5, with 9 bases that match TRBD1. Germline CDR1 is MNHEY and CDR2 is SMNVEV (reference sequence). This CDR3 spans 14 amino acids. V shed 2 bases, J shed 10 bases, and the junction held 6 bases outside the gene matches.

This clonotype was detected many times. The CDR3 region has the DNA TGCAGTGTAACCGGGACAGGGGGCAAAGGGGATCACTACGAGCAGTACTTC. Translating gives CSVTGTGGKGDHYEQYF. The V call is TRBV20-1, the J call TRBJ2-7; 12 bases agree with TRBD1. The J segment lost 3 bases and the V segment lost 7 bases, leaving 16 bases of the junction unmatched. This CDR3 contains 17 residues. From germline, CDR1 is DFQATT and CDR2 SNEGSKA (reference sequence).